These 14 T cell receptor beta chains originate from one sample sequenced in a study of T cell clones after liver transplantation (dated by TCRdb to about 2019). Library preparation was by the immunoSEQ multiplex PCR assay. As stored in TCRdb, this immuneACCESS dataset retains in-frame rearrangements with V and J assigned. A fraction of the clones does not appear; measured against another copy, unresolved V genes explain less than half of the discrepancy, and the remainder lacks a known reason. This sample is represented by tens of thousands of clones; just under 95% of them were singletons. Of the sample, around 26% falls within the top ten clones. The specimen comprised CD8+ T cells from blood, sampled 12 months after liver transplant. The receptor source for this set is a human patient who received a liver transplant. After transplantation, some T cells may belong to the graft donor instead of the recipient.

The J gene is TRBJ2-5, the V gene TRBV27; D possibly uses TRBD1 or TRBD2 (5 bases each). CDR1 and CDR2 (germline): MNHEY, SMNVEV (reference sequence). The germline V and J ends were trimmed by 0 bases and 10 bases, with 21 bases remaining between them. The length of the CDR3 is 16 residues. The DNA of the CDR3 is TGTGCCAGCAGTTTATCGGTGGGACCGGGCTCCATAGACCAGTACTTC. Residues: CASSLSVGPGSIDQYF.

The chain joins TRBV5-1 to TRBJ2-1; D unresolved. The ends were cut back, 3 bases at V and 8 bases at J, with 12 bases in the middle. Germline V lookup: CDR1 SGHRS, CDR2 YFSETQ. The CDR3 totals 13 residues. The CDR3 sequence is CASSWFAAYEQFF. The DNA of the CDR3 is TGCGCCAGCAGCTGGTTCGCCGCCTATGAGCAGTTCTTC.

CDR3 in amino acids: CASSSPGTSGTYNEQFF. CDR3 bases: TGTGCCAGCAGCTCCCCCGGGACTAGCGGTACCTACAATGAGCAGTTCTTC. J is TRBJ2-1 and V is TRBV7-6; 11 nucleotides line up with TRBD2. V was pared by 4 bases and J by 2 bases, with 7 bases of the junction left unmatched. From germline, CDR1 is SGHVS and CDR2 FNYEAQ. The CDR3 consists of 17 residues.

The chain couples TRBV5-1 to TRBJ2-1; D gene unclear. In germline, CDR1 is SGHRS, CDR2 YFSETQ. The CDR3 is 13 amino acids. The V end was cut by 1 base, the J end by 5 bases, with 7 bases between. Here the CDR3 DNA reads TGCGCCAGCAGCTTGCCCGGTAACAATGAGCAGTTCTTC. The encoded protein is CASSLPGNNEQFF.

CDR3 protein: CASRDRAIEQYF. The DNA for the CDR3 is TGTGCCAGCAGGGACAGGGCAATCGAGCAGTACTTC. The chain has TRBV6-1 and TRBJ2-7, with 8 bases lining up with TRBD1. The CDR3 runs to 12 residues. Unmatched junction bases numbered 4, after V lost 6 bases and J lost 6 bases. Germline CDR1 MNHNS, CDR2 SASEGT.

The rearrangement links TRBV27 to TRBJ2-4; D unresolved. The CDR3 runs 14 residues. Trimming left V 5 bases short and J 8 bases short, with 16 bases between. CDR1 and CDR2 from the germline V gene are MNHEY and SMNVEV (reference sequence). The DNA of the CDR3 is TGTGCCAGCAGTCCCACTTACAGTGGGGACATTCAGTACTTC. It is translated as CASSPTYSGDIQYF.

The rearrangement links TRBV5-1 to TRBJ2-7; TRBD1 aligns across 7 bases. The J segment lost 0 bases and the V segment lost 4 bases, leaving 4 bases of the junction unmatched. The CDR3 contains 14 residues. Germline CDR1 SGHRS, CDR2 YFSETQ. The CDR3 reads CASSLRQGSYEQYF. Here the CDR3 DNA reads TGCGCCAGCAGCCTACGACAGGGCTCCTACGAGCAGTACTTC. Variable domain in full (rest from reference TRBV5-1 and TRBJ2-7): KAGVTQTPRYLIKTRGQQVTLSCSPISGHRSVSWYQQTPGQGLQFLFEYFSETQRNKGNFPGRFSGRQFSNSRSEMNVSTLELGDSALYLCASSLRQGSYEQYFGPGTRLTVT.

The V and J genes are TRBV10-3 and TRBJ2-7; D is tentatively TRBD1 or TRBD2 (5 bases each). Germline V gene sequence: CDR1 ENHRY, CDR2 SYGVKD. The CDR3 contains 12 residues. The germline V and J ends were trimmed by 8 bases and 2 bases, with 10 bases remaining between them. The CDR3 region has the DNA TGTGCCATCGGTAGGGGAGCCTACGAGCAGTACTTC. This translates into CAIGRGAYEQYF.

V usage is TRBV18 and J usage is TRBJ1-4; no reliable D call. The ends were cut back, 6 bases at V and 4 bases at J, with 21 bases in the middle. This CDR3 has 17 amino acids. Germline CDR1 KGHSH, CDR2 LQKENI. CDR3 residues: CASSPGNLEGLNEKLFF. The CDR3 DNA reads as TGTGCCAGCTCCCCCGGAAACCTCGAGGGCCTTAATGAAAAACTGTTTTTT.

The chain employs TRBV4-2 and TRBJ1-5; D possibly corresponds to TRBD1 (6 bases). Germline V lookup: CDR1 LGHNA, CDR2 YNFKEQ. V was clipped by 5 bases and J by 1 base, with 30 bases between them. The CDR3 extends over 21 amino acids. Here the CDR3 DNA reads TGTGCCAGCAGCGAAGCACAGGGACTCTCTCCGAGCCTTATAAGCAATCAGCCCCAGCATTTT. Translated, it gives CASSEAQGLSPSLISNQPQHF.

The chain combines TRBV9 with TRBJ2-5; 7 nucleotides align to TRBD1. This CDR3 comprises 16 residues. Germline values: CDR1 SGDLS, CDR2 YYNGEE. J was trimmed by 5 bases and V by 0 bases; bases with no gene match: 10. Here the CDR3 reads CASSVGGGRAKETQYF. The CDR3 bases are TGTGCCAGCAGCGTAGGAGGGGGCAGAGCGAAGGAGACCCAGTACTTC. The variable domain in full, completed from reference TRBV9 and TRBJ2-5, reads DSGVTQTPKHLITATGQRVTLRCSPRSGDLSVYWYQQSLDQGLQFLIQYYNGEERAKGNILERFSAQQFPDLHSELNLSSLELGDSALYFCASSVGGGRAKETQYFGPGTRLLVL.

The chain employs TRBV28 and TRBJ1-2; 11 nucleotides match TRBD1. V was pared by 5 bases and J by 2 bases, with 13 bases of the junction left unmatched. CDR1 is MDHEN, CDR2 SYDVKM, per germline. CDR3 length equals 18 residues. The chain's CDR3 is CASSPMDRGPGRNYGYTF. CDR3 nucleotides: TGTGCCAGCAGTCCAATGGACAGGGGGCCGGGGAGGAACTATGGCTACACCTTC.

The gene calls are TRBV27 and TRBJ2-7; possible D gene TRBD2, 6 bases. Trimming pared 6 bases from V and 2 bases from J, leaving 14 bases between. Germline CDR1 is MNHEY and CDR2 is SMNVEV (reference sequence). The CDR3 has 14 amino acids. The CDR3 spells CASRGRIPPYEQYF. The CDR3 region has the DNA TGTGCCAGCAGAGGGAGGATCCCCCCCTACGAGCAGTACTTC.

V and J are TRBV7-3 and TRBJ2-3, with 7 bases that match TRBD2. The trim removed 5 bases at V and 0 bases at J, leaving 11 bases unmatched. The germline gives CDR1 SGHTA, CDR2 FQGTGA. The CDR3 extends over 17 amino acids. In nucleotides, the CDR3 is TGTGCCAGCAGCCCGTCGACTAGCCCAACTAGCACAGATACGCAGTATTTT. As protein: CASSPSTSPTSTDTQYF.